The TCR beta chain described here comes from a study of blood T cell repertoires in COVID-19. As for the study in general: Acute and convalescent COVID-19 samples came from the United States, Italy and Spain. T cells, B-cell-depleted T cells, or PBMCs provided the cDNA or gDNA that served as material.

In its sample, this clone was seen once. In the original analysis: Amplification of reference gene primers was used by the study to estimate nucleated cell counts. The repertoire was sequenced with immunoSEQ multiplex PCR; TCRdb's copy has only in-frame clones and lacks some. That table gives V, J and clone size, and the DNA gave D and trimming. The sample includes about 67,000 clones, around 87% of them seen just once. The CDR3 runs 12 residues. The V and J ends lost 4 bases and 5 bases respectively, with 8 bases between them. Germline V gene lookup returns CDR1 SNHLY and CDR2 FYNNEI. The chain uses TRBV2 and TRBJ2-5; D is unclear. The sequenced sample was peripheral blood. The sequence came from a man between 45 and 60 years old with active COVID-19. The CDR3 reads CASSVAVETQYF. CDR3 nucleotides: TGTGCCAGCAGTGTAGCCGTCGAGACCCAGTACTTC.